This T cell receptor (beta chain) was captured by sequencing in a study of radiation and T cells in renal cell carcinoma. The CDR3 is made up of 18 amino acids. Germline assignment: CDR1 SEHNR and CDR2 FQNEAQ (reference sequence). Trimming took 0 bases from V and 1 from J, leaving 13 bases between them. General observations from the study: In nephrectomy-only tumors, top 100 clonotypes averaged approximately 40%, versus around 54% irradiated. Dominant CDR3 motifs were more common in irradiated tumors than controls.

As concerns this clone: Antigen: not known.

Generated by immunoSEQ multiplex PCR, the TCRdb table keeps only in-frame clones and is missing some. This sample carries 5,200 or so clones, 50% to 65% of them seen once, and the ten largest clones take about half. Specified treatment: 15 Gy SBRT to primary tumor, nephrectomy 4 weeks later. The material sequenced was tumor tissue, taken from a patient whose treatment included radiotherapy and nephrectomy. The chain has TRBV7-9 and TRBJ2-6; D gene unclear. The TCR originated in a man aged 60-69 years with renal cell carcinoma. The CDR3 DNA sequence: TGTGCCAGCAGCTTAGCCGAGACATACCGATCTGGGGCCAACGTCCTGACTTTC. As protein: CASSLAETYRSGANVLTF.